This T cell receptor (beta chain) was documented in a study of T cells in Graves' hyperthyroidism and ophthalmopathy. Overall study context: The blood sample was taken at first diagnosis, before treatment began.

Cells are PBMCs isolated from about 10 ml of fresh blood. At least ten counts were recorded for this clonotype. This CDR3 is 14 amino acids long. Deletions cut 0 bases from V and 6 bases from J, with 9 bases between. Germline V CDR1 and CDR2: LGHDT, YNNKEL (reference sequence). Amplified TCR beta CDR3 regions derived from RNA transcripts. Carried out on the TCR CDR3, a first-round RT-PCR used the HTBI primer set. TCRdb used MiXCR to reprocess the multiplex PCR reads, holding one entry per CDR3 protein. This table holds over 500,000 distinct CDR3 sequences, 15% to 20% found once. Sequences were obtained from blood. This receptor was taken from a woman aged 18-35 years with Graves' ophthalmopathy. The genes are TRBV3-1 and TRBJ1-3, with no clear D. The chain's CDR3 is CASSQDRLLNTIYF. CDR3 in DNA: TGTGCCAGCAGCCAAGATCGGCTTTTAAACACCATATATTTT.